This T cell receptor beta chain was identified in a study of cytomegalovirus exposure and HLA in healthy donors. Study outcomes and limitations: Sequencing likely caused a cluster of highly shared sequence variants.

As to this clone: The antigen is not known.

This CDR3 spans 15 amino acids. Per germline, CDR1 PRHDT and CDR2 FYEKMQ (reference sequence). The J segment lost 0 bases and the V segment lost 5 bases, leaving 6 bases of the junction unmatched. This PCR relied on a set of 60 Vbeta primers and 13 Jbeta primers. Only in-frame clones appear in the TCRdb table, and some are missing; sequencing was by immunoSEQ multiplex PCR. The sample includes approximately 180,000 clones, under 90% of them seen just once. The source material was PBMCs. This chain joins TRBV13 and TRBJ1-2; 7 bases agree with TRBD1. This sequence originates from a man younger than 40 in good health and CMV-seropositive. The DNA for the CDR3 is TGTGCCAGCAGCGGCGCACAGGGGACTAACTATGGCTACACCTTC. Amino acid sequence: CASSGAQGTNYGYTF.